This TCR beta chain was documented in a study of shared clonotypes between healthy human individuals. Study-wide results and limits: Non-shared clonotypes displayed generation probabilities falling below those of clonotypes present in all four donors. Of the naive CD4 clonotypes, 4% to 5% were shared across several donors.

TCRdb keeps only in-frame clones here, not all; method: immunoSEQ multiplex PCR. This table has hundreds of thousands of clones, around 92% appearing once. It was CD45RO-negative cells, positively selected for CCR7, that made up naive CD8 cells, with terminally differentiated effector memory CD45RA+ cells excluded. This CDR3 is 14 amino acids long. Germline V lookup: CDR1 SGHDT, CDR2 YYEEEE. With 0 bases clipped from V and 6 bases from J, the junction kept 2 bases outside the gene matches. Points on this clone: The target antigen is unknown.

The chain recombines TRBV5-6 with TRBJ2-7; 11 bases are shared with TRBD1. The sequencing sample was made of naive CD8+ T cells sorted from blood. The sequence was collected from a man younger than 45 in good health. In DNA, the CDR3 is TGTGCCAGCAGCTTGGCCGGGACAGGGGGCGAGCAGTACTTC. As protein: CASSLAGTGGEQYF.